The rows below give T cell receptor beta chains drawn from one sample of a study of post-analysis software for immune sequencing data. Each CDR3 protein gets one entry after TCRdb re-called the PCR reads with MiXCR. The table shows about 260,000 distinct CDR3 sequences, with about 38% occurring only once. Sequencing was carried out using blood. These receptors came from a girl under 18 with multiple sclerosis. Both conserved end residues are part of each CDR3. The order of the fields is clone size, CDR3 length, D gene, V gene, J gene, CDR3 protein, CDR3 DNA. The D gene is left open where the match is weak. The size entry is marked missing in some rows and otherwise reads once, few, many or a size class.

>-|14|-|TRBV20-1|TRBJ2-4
CSAPRRLAKNIQYF
TGCAGTGCTCCCCGCAGGCTAGCCAAAAACATTCAGTACTTC
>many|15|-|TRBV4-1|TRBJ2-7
CASSQGLATTYEQYF
TGCGCCAGCAGCCAAGGGCTAGCGACGACCTACGAGCAGTACTTC
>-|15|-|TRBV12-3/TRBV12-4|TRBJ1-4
CASSLSGATNEKLFF
TGTGCCAGCAGTCTTTCAGGGGCAACTAATGAAAAACTGTTTTTT
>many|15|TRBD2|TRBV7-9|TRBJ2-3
CASSSGGLRTDTQYF
TGTGCCAGCAGCTCTGGGGGACTACGCACAGATACGCAGTATTTT
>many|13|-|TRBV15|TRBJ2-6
CATQISGANVLTF
TGTGCCACGCAGATCTCTGGGGCCAACGTCCTGACTTTC
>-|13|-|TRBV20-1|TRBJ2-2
CSAIKSGPGELFF
TGCAGTGCCATTAAGTCGGGCCCCGGGGAGCTGTTTTTT
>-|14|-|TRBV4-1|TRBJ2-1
CASSQGSREGGQFF
TGCGCCAGCAGCCAAGGTAGCAGGGAAGGGGGGCAGTTCTTC
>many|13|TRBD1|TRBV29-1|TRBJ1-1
CSPYRGRRTEAFF
TGCAGCCCCTACAGGGGGCGGCGAACTGAAGCTTTCTTT
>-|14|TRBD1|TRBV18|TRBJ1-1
CASSQGTARVGAFF
TGTGCCAGCTCACAGGGGACAGCGAGAGTAGGAGCTTTCTTT
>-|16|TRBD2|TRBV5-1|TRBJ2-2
CASSVGTSGPPGELFF
TGCGCCAGCAGCGTAGGGACTAGCGGACCTCCCGGGGAGCTGTTTTTT
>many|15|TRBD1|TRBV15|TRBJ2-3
CATSAGTGDTDTQYF
TGTGCCACCAGCGCCGGGACAGGGGACACAGATACGCAGTATTTT
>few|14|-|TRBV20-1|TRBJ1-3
CSASPPLTANTIYF
TGCAGTGCTAGCCCCCCGCTTACTGCCAACACCATATATTTT
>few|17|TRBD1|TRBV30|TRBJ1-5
CAWSVGTENPKGQPQHF
TGTGCCTGGAGTGTAGGGACAGAAAACCCTAAGGGGCAGCCCCAGCATTTT
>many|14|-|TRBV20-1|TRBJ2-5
CSAMYRSFQETQYF
TGCAGTGCGATGTACAGGAGTTTCCAAGAGACCCAGTACTTC
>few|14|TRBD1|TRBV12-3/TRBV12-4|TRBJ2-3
CATKGQGYTDTQYF
TGTGCCACCAAAGGACAGGGGTACACAGATACGCAGTATTTT
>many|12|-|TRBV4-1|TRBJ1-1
CASSQDLGRAFF
TGCGCCAGCAGCCAAGATCTCGGCCGAGCTTTCTTT
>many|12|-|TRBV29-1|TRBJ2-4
CSVGDGRNIQYF
TGCAGCGTTGGGGACGGAAGAAACATTCAGTACTTC
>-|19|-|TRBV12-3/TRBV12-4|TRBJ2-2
CASSRTVSVRDLATGELFF
TGTGCCAGCAGCCGGACAGTTTCGGTACGGGATTTAGCCACCGGGGAGCTGTTTTTT
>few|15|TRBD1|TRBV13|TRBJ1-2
CASSLYPGGVYGYTF
TGTGCCAGCAGCTTATACCCAGGGGGTGTGTATGGCTACACCTTC
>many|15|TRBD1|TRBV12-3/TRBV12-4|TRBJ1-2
CASSLRRDSSYGYTF
TGTGCCAGCAGTTTACGCCGGGACAGCTCCTATGGCTACACCTTC
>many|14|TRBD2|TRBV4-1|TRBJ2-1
CASSRGRGYNEQFF
TGCGCCAGCAGCCGGGGGAGGGGCTACAATGAGCAGTTCTTC
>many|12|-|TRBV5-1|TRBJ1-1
CASSNRNTEAFF
TGCGCCAGCAGCAACAGAAACACTGAAGCTTTCTTT
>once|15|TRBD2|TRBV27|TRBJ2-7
CASSPTSGLHYEQYF
TGTGCCAGCAGCCCGACTAGCGGATTACACTACGAGCAGTACTTC
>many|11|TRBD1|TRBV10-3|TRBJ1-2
CAMGQGGGYTF
TGTGCCATGGGACAGGGGGGAGGCTACACCTTC
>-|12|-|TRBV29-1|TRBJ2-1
CSVEREFGEQFF
TGCAGCGTTGAAAGAGAATTCGGTGAGCAGTTCTTC
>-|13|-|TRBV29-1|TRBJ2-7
CSFLSRRGGEQYF
TGCAGCTTCCTCAGCAGGAGGGGAGGCGAGCAGTACTTC
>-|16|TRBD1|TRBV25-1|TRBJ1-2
CASSESGPGQGYGYTF
TGTGCCAGCAGTGAATCGGGACCCGGACAGGGTTATGGCTACACCTTC
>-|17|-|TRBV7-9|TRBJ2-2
CASSLTPGQGWTGELFF
TGTGCCAGCAGCTTAACCCCTGGCCAGGGGTGGACCGGGGAGCTGTTTTTT
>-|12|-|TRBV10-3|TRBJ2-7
CAIQSLSYEQYF
TGTGCCATCCAAAGCCTCTCCTACGAGCAGTACTTC
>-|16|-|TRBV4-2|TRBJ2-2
CASSQSGLQNTGQLFF
TGTGCCAGCAGCCAGTCGGGACTTCAGAACACCGGGCAGCTGTTTTTT
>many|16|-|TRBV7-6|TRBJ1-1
CASSLTPRQMNTEAFF
TGTGCCAGCAGCCTAACCCCGAGACAGATGAACACTGAAGCTTTCTTT
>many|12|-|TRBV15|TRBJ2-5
CATSRPQETQYF
TGTGCCACCAGCAGACCTCAAGAGACCCAGTACTTC
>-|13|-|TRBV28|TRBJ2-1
CASSGRRYNEQFF
TGTGCCAGCTCAGGGCGGAGGTACAATGAGCAGTTCTTC